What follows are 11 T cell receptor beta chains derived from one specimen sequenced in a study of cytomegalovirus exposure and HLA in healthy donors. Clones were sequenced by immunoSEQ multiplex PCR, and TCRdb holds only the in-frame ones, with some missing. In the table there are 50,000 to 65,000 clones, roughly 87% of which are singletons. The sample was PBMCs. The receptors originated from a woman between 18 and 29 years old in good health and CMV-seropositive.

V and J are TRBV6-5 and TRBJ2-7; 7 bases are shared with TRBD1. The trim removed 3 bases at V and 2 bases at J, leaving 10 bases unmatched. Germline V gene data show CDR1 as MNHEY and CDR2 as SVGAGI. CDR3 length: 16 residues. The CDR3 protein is CASSYWGTEGAYEQYF. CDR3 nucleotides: TGTGCCAGCAGTTATTGGGGGACAGAGGGGGCCTACGAGCAGTACTTC.

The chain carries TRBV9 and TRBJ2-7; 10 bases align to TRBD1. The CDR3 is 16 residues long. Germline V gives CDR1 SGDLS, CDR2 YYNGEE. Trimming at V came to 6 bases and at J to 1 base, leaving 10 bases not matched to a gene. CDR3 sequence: CASTPSPGQGSYEQYF. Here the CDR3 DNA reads TGTGCCAGCACCCCTTCTCCGGGACAGGGGTCCTACGAGCAGTACTTC.

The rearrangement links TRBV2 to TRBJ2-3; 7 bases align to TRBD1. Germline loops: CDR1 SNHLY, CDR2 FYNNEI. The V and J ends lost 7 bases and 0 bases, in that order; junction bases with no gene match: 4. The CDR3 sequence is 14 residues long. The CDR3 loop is CASNRDSSTDTQYF. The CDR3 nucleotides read TGTGCCAGCAACCGGGACAGTAGCACAGATACGCAGTATTTT.

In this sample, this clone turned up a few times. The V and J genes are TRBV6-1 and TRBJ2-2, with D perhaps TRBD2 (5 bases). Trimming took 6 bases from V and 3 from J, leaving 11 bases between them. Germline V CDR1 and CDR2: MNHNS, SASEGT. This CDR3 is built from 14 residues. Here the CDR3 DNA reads TGTGCCAGCAGGCGGGTTGGGGACACCGGGGAGCTGTTTTTT. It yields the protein CASRRVGDTGELFF.

CDR3 coding DNA: TGTGCCACCAGCTTCGAAGGAGGGACAGGGGGTGAAAAACTGTTTTTT. Protein: CATSFEGGTGGEKLFF. The chain links TRBV15 to TRBJ1-4; 11 bases fit TRBD1. CDR3 length: 16 amino acids. J gave up 7 bases and V 5 bases, and 9 bases lay outside the gene matches. Germline-derived CDR1 and CDR2 are LNHNV and YYDKDF (reference sequence).

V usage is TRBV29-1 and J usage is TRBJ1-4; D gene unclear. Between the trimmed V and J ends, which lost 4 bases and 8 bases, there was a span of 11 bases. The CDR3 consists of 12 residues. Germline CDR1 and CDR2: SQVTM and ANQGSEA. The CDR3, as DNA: TGCAGCGTTGTAAAGGGAGGAGAAAAACTGTTTTTT. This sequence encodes CSVVKGGEKLFF.

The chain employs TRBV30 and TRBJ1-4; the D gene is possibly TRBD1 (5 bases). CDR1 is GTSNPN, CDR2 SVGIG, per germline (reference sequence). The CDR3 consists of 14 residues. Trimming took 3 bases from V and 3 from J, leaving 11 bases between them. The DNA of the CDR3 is TGTGCCTGGAGCAAGGGGCCGGCTAATGAAAAACTGTTTTTT. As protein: CAWSKGPANEKLFF.

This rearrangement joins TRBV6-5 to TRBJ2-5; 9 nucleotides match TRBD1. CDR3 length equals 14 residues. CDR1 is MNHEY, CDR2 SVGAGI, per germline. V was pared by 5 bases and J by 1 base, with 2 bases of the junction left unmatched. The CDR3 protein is CASSQTGGQETQYF. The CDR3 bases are TGTGCCAGCAGTCAGACAGGGGGCCAAGAGACCCAGTACTTC.

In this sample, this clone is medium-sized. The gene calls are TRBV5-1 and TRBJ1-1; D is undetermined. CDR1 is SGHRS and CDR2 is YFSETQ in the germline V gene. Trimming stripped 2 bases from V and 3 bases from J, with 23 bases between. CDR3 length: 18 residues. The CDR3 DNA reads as TGCGCCAGCAGCTTCGGGTTGGTCACACCTACAACCTACACTGAAGCTTTCTTT. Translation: CASSFGLVTPTTYTEAFF.

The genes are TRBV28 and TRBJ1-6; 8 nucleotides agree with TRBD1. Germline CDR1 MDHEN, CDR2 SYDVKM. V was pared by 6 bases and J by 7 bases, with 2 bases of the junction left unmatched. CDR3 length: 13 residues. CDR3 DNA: TGTGCCAGCAGGCCAGGGGGCAATTCACCCCTCCACTTT. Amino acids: CASRPGGNSPLHF.

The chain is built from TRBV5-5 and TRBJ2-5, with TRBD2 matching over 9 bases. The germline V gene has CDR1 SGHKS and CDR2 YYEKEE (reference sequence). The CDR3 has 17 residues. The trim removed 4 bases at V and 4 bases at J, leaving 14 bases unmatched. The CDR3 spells CASSLDLRGGEVETQYF. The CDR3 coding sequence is TGTGCCAGCAGCCTCGACTTGCGGGGGGGTGAGGTAGAGACCCAGTACTTC.